This T cell receptor beta chain was profiled in a study of OX40 agonist ivuxolimab in advanced cancers. Germline values: CDR1 SGHKS, CDR2 YYEKEE (reference sequence). V was cut by 3 bases and J by 3 bases, with 15 bases left in between. The CDR3 sequence is 15 residues long. Sequenced by immunoSEQ multiplex PCR; TCRdb stores in-frame clones only, minus some. There are about 62,000 clones in the sample; approximately 88% occur only once, and roughly 5% lies in the top ten. This TCR was recovered from an adult with an advanced solid tumor such as melanoma, head and neck, liver or kidney cancer. This sequence joins TRBV5-5 and TRBJ1-2; no reliable D call. The specimen comprised CD4+ or CD8+ T cells sorted from blood, sampled in a trial of the OX40 agonist ivuxolimab. Here the CDR3 reads CASSSVPGSHYGYTF. CDR3 bases: TGTGCCAGCAGCTCCGTCCCGGGATCGCACTATGGCTACACCTTC. Supplemented by reference TRBV5-5 and TRBJ1-2, the full variable domain reads DAGVTQSPTHLIKTRGQQVTLRCSPISGHKSVSWYQQVLGQGPQFIFQYYEKEERGRGNFPDRFSARQFPNYSSELNVNALLLGDSALYLCASSSVPGSHYGYTFGSGTRLTVV.